The present TCR beta chain was sequenced within a study of identical twins. Points from the study as a whole: Conclusions leaned on cross-sectional statistical analysis and did not track the same donors over time. In cord blood, abundant beta clonotypes had fewer insertions; memory showed no trend.

Germline-derived CDR1 and CDR2 are SNHLY and FYNNEI. Unmatched junction bases numbered 3, after V lost 11 bases and J lost 6 bases. The CDR3 extends over 12 amino acids. This clonotype has just a few counts. Its antigen is not known. Using its own MiXCR run on the 5' RACE reads, TCRdb lists one record per CDR3 protein. The profile shows some 570,000 distinct CDR3 sequences, around 20% of them singletons. The same sample was also studied in work on yellow fever vaccine responses in identical twins. As that report states: Each twin's T cell response to the vaccine was reported to look partly convergent and partly personalized.

This sequence was found in a woman under 30 in good health. Sequencing used CD4+ T cells sorted from blood. This chain connects TRBV2 to TRBJ2-2; 10 bases are a match to TRBD1. This CDR3 reads CAQGQGAGELFF. CDR3 in DNA: TGTGCCCAAGGACAGGGGGCCGGGGAGCTGTTTTTT.